The clone carrying this T cell receptor beta chain was seen a few times. Its antigen remains unidentified. Sequencing used immunoSEQ multiplex PCR; TCRdb keeps in-frame clones, though not all of them. The sample records 90,000 to 140,000 clones, approximately 89% being singletons. Specified time point: cycle 4 day 1 (C4D1), after 5 to 7 weeks of nivolumab. Autologous stem cell transplantation was followed by relapse in every patient, and brentuximab vedotin exposure varied. The data were obtained in a study of PD-1 blockade in classical Hodgkin lymphoma. Study summary: The study gave patients nivolumab 3 mg/kg intravenously every 2 weeks. Broader study findings: Patients were excluded if nivolumab began under 1 year after ASCT (the autologous transplant). CD4+ but not CD8+ TCR diversity rose significantly by C4D1.

Source: peripheral blood mononuclear cells (PBMCs), taken before the fourth cycle of nivolumab. The clonotype originates from a human donor with classical Hodgkin lymphoma.

The CDR3 DNA reads TGTGCCAGCAGTTCGGGACAGGACTATGGCTACACCTTC. Its translation: CASSSGQDYGYTF. The gene calls are TRBV2 and TRBJ1-2; TRBD1 matches 8 bases. CDR1 is SNHLY, CDR2 FYNNEI, per germline. This CDR3 has 13 residues. V lost 5 bases, J lost 3 bases, and 2 bases stayed unmatched.